This paragraph reports one T cell receptor (beta chain). Its antigen is unknown. V lost 5 bases and J lost 0, with 10 bases in between. The germline V gene has CDR1 SGHVS and CDR2 FQNEAQ. CDR3 length: 15 amino acids. Profiled with immunoSEQ multiplex PCR; TCRdb holds only in-frame clones, not every one. The sample lists fewer than 110,000 clones; under 95% were seen once. These data belong to a study of T cell responses to AZD1222 COVID-19 vaccine. Study-level points and caveats: Regions left unmutated in variants are reportedly the target of nearly half of spike-specific TCRs.

This TCR derives from an adult in good health. The V call is TRBV7-8, the J call TRBJ2-2; tentative D call: TRBD1 (6 bases). This specimen consisted of peripheral blood, obtained on day 0 of AZD1222 vaccination. CDR3 residues: CASSPRTANTGELFF. The CDR3 nucleotides are TGTGCCAGCAGCCCAAGGACAGCGAACACCGGGGAGCTGTTTTTT.